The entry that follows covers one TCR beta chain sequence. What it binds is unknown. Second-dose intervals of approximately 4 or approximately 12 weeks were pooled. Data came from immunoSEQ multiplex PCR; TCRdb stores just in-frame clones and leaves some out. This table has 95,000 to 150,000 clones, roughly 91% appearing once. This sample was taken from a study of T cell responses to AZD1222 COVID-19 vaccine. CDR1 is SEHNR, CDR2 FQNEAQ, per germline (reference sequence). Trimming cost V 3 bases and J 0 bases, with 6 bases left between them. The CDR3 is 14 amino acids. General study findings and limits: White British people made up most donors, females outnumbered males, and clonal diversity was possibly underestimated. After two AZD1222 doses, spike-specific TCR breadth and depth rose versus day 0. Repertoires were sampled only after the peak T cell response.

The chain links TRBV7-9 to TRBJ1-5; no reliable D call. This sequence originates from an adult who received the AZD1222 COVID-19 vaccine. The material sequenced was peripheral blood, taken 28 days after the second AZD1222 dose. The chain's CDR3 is CASSFSDSNQPQHF. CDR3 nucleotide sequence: TGTGCCAGCAGCTTCTCAGATAGCAATCAGCCCCAGCATTTT.